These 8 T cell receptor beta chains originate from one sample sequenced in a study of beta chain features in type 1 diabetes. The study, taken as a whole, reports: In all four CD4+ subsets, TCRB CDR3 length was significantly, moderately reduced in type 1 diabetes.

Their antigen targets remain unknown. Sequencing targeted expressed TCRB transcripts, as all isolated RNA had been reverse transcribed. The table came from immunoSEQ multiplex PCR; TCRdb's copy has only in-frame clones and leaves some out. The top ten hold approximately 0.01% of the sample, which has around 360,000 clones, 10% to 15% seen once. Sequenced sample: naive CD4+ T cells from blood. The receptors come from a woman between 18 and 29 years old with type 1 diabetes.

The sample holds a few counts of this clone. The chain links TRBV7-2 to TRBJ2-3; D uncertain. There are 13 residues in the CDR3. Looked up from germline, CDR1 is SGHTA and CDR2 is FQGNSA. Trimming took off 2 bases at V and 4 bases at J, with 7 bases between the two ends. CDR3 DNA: TGTGCCAGCAGCTTATATCGTCCAGATACGCAGTATTTT. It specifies CASSLYRPDTQYF. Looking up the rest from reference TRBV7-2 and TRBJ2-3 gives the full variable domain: GAGVSQSPSNKVTEKGKDVELRCDPISGHTALYWYRQSLGQGLEFLIYFQGNSAPDKSGLPSDRFSAERTGGSVSTLTIQRTQQEDSAVYLCASSLYRPDTQYFGPGTRLTVL.

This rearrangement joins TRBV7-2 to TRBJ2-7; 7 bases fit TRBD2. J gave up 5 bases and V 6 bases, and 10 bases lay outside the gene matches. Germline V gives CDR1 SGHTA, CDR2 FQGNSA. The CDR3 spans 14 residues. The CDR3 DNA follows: TGTGCCAGCAGGGGAGGCGGGAGCGTCAACGAGCAGTACTTC. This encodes CASRGGGSVNEQYF.

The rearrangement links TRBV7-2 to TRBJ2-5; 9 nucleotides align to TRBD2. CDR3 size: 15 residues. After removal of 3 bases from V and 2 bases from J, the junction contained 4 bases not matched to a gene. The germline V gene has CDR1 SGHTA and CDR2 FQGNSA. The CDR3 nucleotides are TGTGCCAGCAGCTTGACTAGCGGAAGTCAAGAGACCCAGTACTTC. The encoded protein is CASSLTSGSQETQYF.

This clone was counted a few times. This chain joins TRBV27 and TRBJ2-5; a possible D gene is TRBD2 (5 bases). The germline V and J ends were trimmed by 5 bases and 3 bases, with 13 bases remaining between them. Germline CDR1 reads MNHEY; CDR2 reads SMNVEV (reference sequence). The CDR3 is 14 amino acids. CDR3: CASSPTTGKETQYF. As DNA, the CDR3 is TGTGCCAGCAGTCCAACGACGGGGAAAGAGACCCAGTACTTC.

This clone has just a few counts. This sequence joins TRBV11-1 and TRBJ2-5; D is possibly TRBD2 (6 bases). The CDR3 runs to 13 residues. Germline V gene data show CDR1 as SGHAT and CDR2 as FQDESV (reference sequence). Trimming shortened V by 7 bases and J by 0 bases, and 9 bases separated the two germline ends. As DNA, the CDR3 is TGTGCCAGCATTGCGGGGAACCAAGAGACCCAGTACTTC. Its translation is CASIAGNQETQYF. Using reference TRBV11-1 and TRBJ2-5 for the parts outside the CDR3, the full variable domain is EAEVAQSPRYKITEKSQAVAFWCDPISGHATLYWYRQILGQGPELLVQFQDESVVDDSQLPKDRFSAERLKGVDSTLKIQPAELGDSAMYLCASIAGNQETQYFGPGTRLLVL.

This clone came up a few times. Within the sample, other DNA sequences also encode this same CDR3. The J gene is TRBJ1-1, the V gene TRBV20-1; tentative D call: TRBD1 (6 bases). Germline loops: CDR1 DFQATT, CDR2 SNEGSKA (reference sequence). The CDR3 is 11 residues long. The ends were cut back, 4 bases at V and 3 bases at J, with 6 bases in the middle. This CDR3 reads CSANRDTEAFF. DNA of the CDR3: TGCAGTGCTAACAGGGACACTGAAGCTTTCTTT.

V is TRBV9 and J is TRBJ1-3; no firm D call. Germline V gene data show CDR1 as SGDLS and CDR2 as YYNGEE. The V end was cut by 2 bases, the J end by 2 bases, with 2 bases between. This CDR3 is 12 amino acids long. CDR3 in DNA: TGTGCCAGCAGCGTCGCTGGAAACACCATATATTTT. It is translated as CASSVAGNTIYF.

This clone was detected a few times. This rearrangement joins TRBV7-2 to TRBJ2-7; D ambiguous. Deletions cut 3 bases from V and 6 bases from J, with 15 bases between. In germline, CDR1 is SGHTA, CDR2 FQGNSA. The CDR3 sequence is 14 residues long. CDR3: CASSFRQARREQYF. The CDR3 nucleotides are TGTGCCAGCAGCTTTCGGCAGGCTCGTCGCGAGCAGTACTTC. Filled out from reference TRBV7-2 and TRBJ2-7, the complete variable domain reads GAGVSQSPSNKVTEKGKDVELRCDPISGHTALYWYRQSLGQGLEFLIYFQGNSAPDKSGLPSDRFSAERTGGSVSTLTIQRTQQEDSAVYLCASSFRQARREQYFGPGTRLTVT.